This TCR beta chain is from a study of T cells in Graves' hyperthyroidism and ophthalmopathy (dated by TCRdb to about 2019). Context from the whole study: Peripheral blood was collected at initial diagnosis, before any treatment. To identify distinguishing TCR V-J signatures, a discovery cohort of about 100 patients was used, comprising some 43 with Graves' ophthalmopathy and about 59 with stable Graves' hyperthyroidism. Prospective prediction of ophthalmopathy was tested in an independent validation cohort of some 20 hyperthyroidism patients and 15 to 17 patients who later progressed to ophthalmopathy. The 100 discovery patients were divided at random into training and test sets in a 7:3 ratio. Thyroid tissue and blood T-cell repertoires from about 6 Graves' hyperthyroidism patients were also compared in the study. Following sampling, methimazole starting at 30 mg daily was given to hyperthyroidism patients, and high-dose intravenous methylprednisolone was given to ophthalmopathy patients. The paper reports TCR Vbeta CDR3 sequencing of 135 peripheral blood samples: approximately 41 ophthalmopathy, some 80 hyperthyroidism and approximately 17 progressor patients. The study at large found these results: No statistical method was used to fix the sample size in advance, and group allocation was not hidden from the investigators. Ophthalmopathy was separated from stable hyperthyroidism by a 13 V-J signature model, with 85% to 90% sensitivity and roughly 81% specificity obtained in cross-validation and 80%/75% obtained in testing. In validation, progression to ophthalmopathy was predicted by the model with about 70% sensitivity and 72% to 85% specificity, a median of approximately 6.5 months before onset. Most expanded thyroid clonotypes (frequency above 0.001) were also found in blood, which suggests that blood repertoires may mirror thyroid immune responses.

Hyperthyroidism patients were newly diagnosed, had a disease duration of under 2 months, and were aged 18 to 65 years. Exclusion was applied to patients with uncontrolled infections, other autoimmune diseases, pregnancy or lactation. Clinical symptoms, serum thyroxine and TRAb, thyroid ultrasound, and orbital computed tomography formed the basis for the diagnoses. Blood from progressor patients was collected at the time of first diagnosis with hyperthyroidism, before any ophthalmopathy symptoms had appeared. Ficoll-Paque density gradient centrifugation was used to isolate PBMCs from 10 ml of fresh peripheral blood. Progressor patients were defined as those initially diagnosed with Graves' hyperthyroidism in whom ophthalmopathy developed during follow-up. Trizol reagent was used to extract total RNA, and RNA quality was then checked on an Agilent 2100 Bioanalyzer. This clonotype has at least ten counts. Its antigen remains undetermined. No quality values exist for individual bases; no much larger clone is one base distant.

TCR beta CDR3 regions were amplified from RNA transcripts. The first round of RT-PCR for the TCR CDR3 was performed with the HTBI primer set and the Qiagen OneStep RT-PCR kit. The libraries were constructed in a second round of multiplex PCR and then size-selected and purified. Paired-end sequencing of the libraries was performed with 100 bp reads on an Illumina HiSeq2000. The authors' pipeline ran thus. SOAPnuke was used to process the raw data, with reads discarded if the reads contained adapters or uncalled bases, had a mean Phred below 15, or lacked an exact constant-primer or identifier match. High-quality paired reads were merged using COPE v1.2.5, and each unique nucleotide sequence was defined as a clonotype. Clonotypes were aligned to IMGT TRBV, TRBD and TRBJ reference segments using MiTCR v1.1. Only V-J combinations with frequency above 0.0001, covering roughly 99% of repertoires, were analysed. A TCS score was defined as the ratio between F50 (clonal expansion) and ExV (chaos), using BLOSUM62-based TCRdist between CDR3 peptides within each V-J. Welch's t-statistics and random forest reduced 500 to 550 V-J features to some 14, which were used in a naive Bayes classifier (R e1071). TCRdb itself trimmed the public reads at Q25 with fastp, ran MiXCR and retained productive beta chains. Each entry is one CDR3 protein sequence, shown with its most common DNA and genes. TCRdb's processing, not the authors', yielded these V and J calls. In this sample the table shows some 370,000 distinct CDR3 sequences, about a sixth of which occur a single time. The ten top clones hold 30% to 40% of the sample.

From the germline V gene (reference sequence), CDR1 is GTSNPN and CDR2 is SVGIG. Relative to germline, V is 1 base shorter and J is 2 bases shorter, with 15 bases between their ends. Taken from cysteine to phenylalanine, the CDR3 has 16 residues. Only the CDR3 part of the read is kept: 48 bases, read in frame from the first base. The chain is made from TRBV30 and TRBJ2-4; too little of a D gene remains to name it. Sequencing was done on a sample of blood. The source of this sequence is a woman aged 25 to 39 with Graves' hyperthyroidism that later progressed to Graves' ophthalmopathy. The CDR3 region has the sequence CAWSEGTDPSKNIQYF. In nucleotide form, the sequence is TGTGCCTGGAGTGAGGGTACCGATCCCTCCAAAAACATTCAGTACTTC.